The following is a T cell receptor beta chain sequence with its context. The sample originates from a study of blood T cell repertoires in COVID-19. Germline CDR1 reads MNHEY; CDR2 reads SVGEGT. The CDR3 covers 12 residues. Trimming took off 5 bases at V and 5 bases at J, with 7 bases between the two ends. Libraries were prepared by immunoSEQ multiplex PCR; TCRdb keeps only in-frame clonotypes and omits some of them. The table shows 50,000 or so clones, with approximately 85% occurring only once. This TCR derives from a man aged 35 to 55 with acute or convalescent COVID-19. The chain carries TRBV6-2 or TRBV6-3 and TRBJ1-5; maybe TRBD1 (5 bases). Sequenced: peripheral blood. CDR3 nucleotides: TGTGCCAGCAGTCAGGGATATCAGCCCCAGCATTTT. It encodes CASSQGYQPQHF.